One sample yielded the 9 T cell receptor beta chains listed below, sequenced in a study. TCRdb fed the 5' RACE reads into MiXCR, producing one record per CDR3 protein. The sample includes 62,000 or so distinct CDR3 sequences, approximately 23% of them seen just once. Material for sequencing was memory CD4+ T cells sorted from a lymph node. Subset noted: memory CD4+ T cells, CD4+CD45RO+CD25-. The receptor set was obtained from a female donor with breast cancer.

Points on this clonotype: Sequence at one end of the junction differs from germline and may be a read error. The chain couples TRBV20-1 to TRBJ1-2; TRBD1 might be the D (5 bases). This CDR3 spans 15 amino acids. Germline V gene lookup returns CDR1 DFQATT and CDR2 SNEGSKA (reference sequence). CDR3 DNA: TGCAGCGCTAGTGGTAGGGGCCCCGGAGGTTATGGCTACACCTTC. Protein: CSASGRGPGGYGYTF.

The genes are TRBV2 and TRBJ1-5, with TRBD1 matching over 7 bases. V shed 6 bases and J 2 bases; nucleotides not matched to a gene: 4. Germline V gene sequence: CDR1 SNHLY, CDR2 FYNNEI. The CDR3 is made up of 14 amino acids. CDR3 amino acids: CASSLGQGNQPQHF. CDR3 DNA: TGTGCCAGCAGCCTCGGACAGGGCAATCAGCCCCAGCATTTT.

This clonotype appeared a few times. The chain recombines TRBV9 with TRBJ1-3, with D uncertain. CDR3 length equals 14 residues. Per germline, CDR1 SGDLS and CDR2 YYNGEE. The germline V and J ends were trimmed by 4 bases and 2 bases, with 10 bases remaining between them. The CDR3 DNA reads TGTGCCAGCAGCCCTCAAGTAGCTGGAAACACCATATATTTT. It yields the protein CASSPQVAGNTIYF.

About this clonotype: In this CDR3 the conserved last residue, phenylalanine or tryptophan, is missing, so a read error is likely. This chain joins TRBV6-1 and TRBJ2-5; the D call may be TRBD1 or TRBD2 (5 bases each). With 6 bases removed from V and 4 bases from J, the gap between germline ends came to 12 bases. CDR3 size: 13 residues. The germline gives CDR1 MNHNS, CDR2 SASEGT. The CDR3 loop is CASRKGDRETQYY. CDR3 DNA: TGTGCCAGCAGGAAAGGGGACCGAGAGACCCAGTACTAC.

This clonotype was recorded at least ten times. The chain carries TRBV5-1 and TRBJ1-1, with no clear D. The V end was cut by 4 bases, the J end by 5 bases, with 18 bases between. CDR3 size: 15 residues. Germline V CDR1 and CDR2: SGHRS, YFSETQ. The CDR3 region is CASSLVDGTTTEAFF. In nucleotides, the CDR3 is TGCGCCAGCAGCCTGGTAGACGGTACAACAACTGAAGCTTTCTTT.

This clonotype was detected many times. The chain carries TRBV4-3 and TRBJ2-3; 14 bases fit TRBD2. Per germline, CDR1 LGHNA and CDR2 YSLEER. The CDR3 is 17 amino acids. J gave up 1 base and V 3 bases, and 3 bases lay outside the gene matches. Written as DNA, the CDR3 is TGCGCCAGCAGCCACGGACTAGCGGGAGGCCGCACAGATACGCAGTATTTT. Its protein product is CASSHGLAGGRTDTQYF.

By frequency in the sample, this clonotype is medium-sized. The chain couples TRBV20-1 to TRBJ2-3; D gene unclear. The CDR3 runs 11 residues. V shed 5 bases and J shed 1 base, with 4 bases lying between them. Looked up from germline, CDR1 is DFQATT and CDR2 is SNEGSKA (reference sequence). The CDR3 DNA sequence: TGCAGTGCTGAGGGCACAGATACGCAGTATTTT. This codes for CSAEGTDTQYF.

With regard to this clonotype: The junction departs from germline at one end; a sequencing error may be responsible. J is TRBJ1-2 and V is TRBV11-2; tentatively, D is TRBD1 (5 bases). The length of the CDR3 is 16 residues. CDR1 SGHAT and CDR2 FQNNGV come from the germline V gene. The CDR3 loop reads CASSQRYRDSGGGHTF. As DNA, the CDR3 is TGTGCCAGCAGCCAGCGATATCGGGACTCTGGGGGTGGCCACACCTTC.

By share of the sample, this clonotype is medium-sized. CDR3 coding DNA: TGCGCCAGCAGCTTGTGGGGACAGGGGGTCAATGAGCAGTTCTTC. Amino acid sequence: CASSLWGQGVNEQFF. This chain joins TRBV5-1 and TRBJ2-1; 11 bases align to TRBD1. This CDR3 comprises 15 residues. Germline lookup yields CDR1 SGHRS and CDR2 YFSETQ. Trimming at V came to 1 base and at J to 6 bases, leaving 3 bases not matched to a gene.